Sequencing of this T cell receptor beta chain was carried out in a study of blood T cell repertoires in COVID-19. Study background: The cDNA or gDNA used as material had been derived from T cells, B-cell-depleted T cells, or PBMCs.

Clones were read by immunoSEQ multiplex PCR, and TCRdb kept only the in-frame ones, dropping some. The sample lists about 110,000 clones; about 88% were seen once. After removal of 4 bases from V and 4 bases from J, the junction contained 10 bases not matched to a gene. The CDR3 is 17 residues long. The germline V gene has CDR1 KGHDR and CDR2 SFDVKD. This clonotype was sampled from a woman aged 45-65 years with acute or convalescent COVID-19. Material: peripheral blood. The genes are TRBV24-1 and TRBJ2-3, with 10 bases aligning to TRBD1. In DNA, the CDR3 is TGTGCCACCAGTGAAAGGGGGACAGGGGTTTGGTCAGATACGCAGTATTTT. It is translated as CATSERGTGVWSDTQYF.